The rows below give T cell receptor beta chains drawn from one sample of a study of CXCR3-negative and CXCR3-positive naive CD8 T cells. Each CDR3 protein gets one entry in TCRdb, which reprocessed the 5' RACE reads and gives no DNA. This sample lists around 90,000 distinct CDR3 sequences; its ten largest clones have around 0.99%. Sequencing was carried out using naive CXCR3- CD8+ T cells from blood. The receptors were sampled from a human donor in good health. Some clones in this sample may be carry-over from other donors' samples. The CDR3 runs from the conserved cysteine through the conserved F or W. The order of the fields is clone size, J gene, V gene, CDR3 protein. Clone size is given for some rows only: seen once, a few or many times, or a class if the clone is expanded.

clone_size: -
j_call: TRBJ2-7
v_call: TRBV4-2
cdr3_aa: CASSQEWGTGLVEQYF

clone_size: -
j_call: TRBJ1-1
v_call: TRBV29-1
cdr3_aa: CSVGPTNTEAFF

clone_size: -
j_call: TRBJ2-1
v_call: TRBV6-5
cdr3_aa: CASSLAGASANEQFF

clone_size: -
j_call: TRBJ2-7
v_call: TRBV7-9
cdr3_aa: CASSAELAGGPYEQYF

clone_size: -
j_call: TRBJ2-7
v_call: TRBV29-1
cdr3_aa: CSVGTGDEQYF

clone_size: -
j_call: TRBJ1-1
v_call: TRBV29-1
cdr3_aa: CSVDKRQMNTEAFF

clone_size: -
j_call: TRBJ1-1
v_call: TRBV5-6
cdr3_aa: CASSSTEMNTEAFF

clone_size: -
j_call: TRBJ1-5
v_call: TRBV29-1
cdr3_aa: CSVEETPTRHLNQPQHF

clone_size: -
j_call: TRBJ2-1
v_call: TRBV6-5
cdr3_aa: CASSYLAGAGGPNEQFF

clone_size: -
j_call: TRBJ2-5
v_call: TRBV7-2
cdr3_aa: CASSLGQGETQYF

clone_size: -
j_call: TRBJ2-1
v_call: TRBV28
cdr3_aa: CASRGLAGGYNEQFF

clone_size: medium-sized
j_call: TRBJ2-1
v_call: TRBV7-6
cdr3_aa: CASSTPLGSSYNEQFF

clone_size: -
j_call: TRBJ2-1
v_call: TRBV5-1
cdr3_aa: CASSLPLAGGRNEQFF

clone_size: -
j_call: TRBJ2-7
v_call: TRBV11-2
cdr3_aa: CASSPPGEQYF

clone_size: -
j_call: TRBJ2-2
v_call: TRBV29-1
cdr3_aa: CSVEGFPNTGELFF

clone_size: -
j_call: TRBJ2-7
v_call: TRBV9
cdr3_aa: CASSPVGMGADEQYF

clone_size: -
j_call: TRBJ2-5
v_call: TRBV6-5
cdr3_aa: CASRDGGEQETQYF

clone_size: -
j_call: TRBJ2-1
v_call: TRBV7-2
cdr3_aa: CASSPDTSSYNEQFF

clone_size: -
j_call: TRBJ2-3
v_call: TRBV28
cdr3_aa: CASSFKPGTLASTDTQYF

clone_size: -
j_call: TRBJ1-1
v_call: TRBV7-9
cdr3_aa: CASSPPRANTEAFF

clone_size: -
j_call: TRBJ2-2
v_call: TRBV7-6
cdr3_aa: CASSLRNTGELFF

clone_size: -
j_call: TRBJ2-3
v_call: TRBV2
cdr3_aa: CASSERVGKTDTQYF

clone_size: -
j_call: TRBJ2-2
v_call: TRBV7-9
cdr3_aa: CASSPILAGALTGELFF

clone_size: -
j_call: TRBJ1-1
v_call: TRBV9
cdr3_aa: CASSVDGQGKAFF

clone_size: -
j_call: TRBJ2-5
v_call: TRBV29-1
cdr3_aa: CSVVLGQTLWETQYF

clone_size: -
j_call: TRBJ1-4
v_call: TRBV5-5
cdr3_aa: CASSRGMRGEKLFF

clone_size: -
j_call: TRBJ2-4
v_call: TRBV28
cdr3_aa: CASSFRGWSKNIQYF

clone_size: -
j_call: TRBJ2-1
v_call: TRBV29-1
cdr3_aa: CSVRQGANNEQFF